This TCR beta chain was sequenced in a study of cytomegalovirus exposure and HLA in healthy donors. Trimming shortened V by 4 bases and J by 10 bases, and 17 bases separated the two germline ends. CDR1 and CDR2 from the germline V gene are SQVTM and ANQGSEA. The length of the CDR3 is 13 residues. PCR was performed using 60 Vbeta and 13 Jbeta primers. Clones were sequenced by immunoSEQ multiplex PCR, and TCRdb holds only the in-frame ones, with some missing. The repertoire holds around 180,000 clones, with around 81% as singletons. This chain joins TRBV29-1 and TRBJ2-1; D might be TRBD2 (6 bases). The clonotype comes from a man younger than 35 in good health and CMV-seronegative. The specimen was PBMCs. CDR3 bases: TGCAGCGTTGCCGTGGTAGCGGCAGCCGAGCAGTTCTTC. It translates to CSVAVVAAAEQFF.